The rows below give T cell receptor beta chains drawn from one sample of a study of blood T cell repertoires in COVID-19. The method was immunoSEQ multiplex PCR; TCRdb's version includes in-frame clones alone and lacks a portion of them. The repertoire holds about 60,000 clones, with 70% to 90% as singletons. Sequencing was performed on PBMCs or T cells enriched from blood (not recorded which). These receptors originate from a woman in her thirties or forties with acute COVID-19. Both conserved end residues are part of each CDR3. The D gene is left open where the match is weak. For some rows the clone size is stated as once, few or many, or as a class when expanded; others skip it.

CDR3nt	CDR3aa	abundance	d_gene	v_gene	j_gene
TGTGCCAGCAGTTTAGAGGGCCCGGGCTATAACACCGGGGAGCTGTTTTTT	CASSLEGPGYNTGELFF	NA	NA	TRBV27	TRBJ2-2
TGCAGCGTTAATGGGCAGGGGACGTCCGGGGAGCTGTTTTTT	CSVNGQGTSGELFF	NA	NA	TRBV29-1	TRBJ2-2
TGTGCCAGCAGTTTCGGAGACGGGAACACTGAAGCTTTCTTT	CASSFGDGNTEAFF	NA	NA	TRBV6-5	TRBJ1-1
TGTGCCATCAGTGTCGGGACAGTCACAGATACGCAGTATTTT	CAISVGTVTDTQYF	once	TRBD1	TRBV10-3	TRBJ2-3
TGTGCCAGTAGTAAATCGGGACTGTTACAAGAGACCCAGTACTTC	CASSKSGLLQETQYF	NA	NA	TRBV19	TRBJ2-5
TGTGCTAGCAGCCCACCTCGTCGAGAGACTAGCTCCTACGAGCAGTACTTC	CASSPPRRETSSYEQYF	NA	NA	TRBV7-7	TRBJ2-7
TGTGCCAGCAGCTTAGGGACTAGCGGCCCATACGAGCAGTACTTC	CASSLGTSGPYEQYF	NA	TRBD2	TRBV7-8	TRBJ2-7
TGTGCCAGCAGTTTATTGGGTCTCCGCAGTGAGGGAGGGGGCTACACCTTC	CASSLLGLRSEGGGYTF	NA	NA	TRBV28	TRBJ1-2
TGTGCCACCGAATTACTAGCGGGAGAGAGTGAAGAGCAGTACTTC	CATELLAGESEEQYF	NA	TRBD2	TRBV6-5	TRBJ2-7
TGTGCCACCAGCAGCCTCGTGACTAGTCGGCAGTTCTTC	CATSSLVTSRQFF	NA	NA	TRBV15	TRBJ2-1
TGCAGCGTTGATTCGGACCAAGAGACCCAGTACTTC	CSVDSDQETQYF	NA	NA	TRBV29-1	TRBJ2-5
TGTGCCAGCTGCTTTACGGGATCTCAATGGGGTGGCTACACCTTC	CASCFTGSQWGGYTF	once	NA	TRBV27	TRBJ1-2
TGTGCCAGCAGCGACAGGGGCTTCTATGGCTACACCTTC	CASSDRGFYGYTF	NA	TRBD1	TRBV11-1	TRBJ1-2
TGTGCCAGCAGCCTCCCTACAGGGAGCACTGAAGCTTTCTTT	CASSLPTGSTEAFF	NA	NA	TRBV11-2	TRBJ1-1
TGTGCCAGCAGCTTAGTGGCGGGGGAGTTCTATGGCTACACCTTC	CASSLVAGEFYGYTF	NA	NA	TRBV11-2	TRBJ1-2
TGTGCCAGTAATTCCGGGGGGCGGGCAGATACGCAGTATTTT	CASNSGGRADTQYF	NA	NA	TRBV19	TRBJ2-3
TGCAGCGTTGATAGGACGGGAGGCGCAGATACGCAGTATTTT	CSVDRTGGADTQYF	NA	TRBD2	TRBV29-1	TRBJ2-3
TGCGCCAGCAGTGAACAATCGGGTTCACCCCTCCACTTT	CASSEQSGSPLHF	NA	NA	TRBV10-1	TRBJ1-6
TGTGCCAGCAGTTTTCGAGGGCATCAGCCCCAGCATTTT	CASSFRGHQPQHF	once	NA	TRBV28	TRBJ1-5
TGCGCCAGCAGTGACGGGACTAGCGGAAGAGATACGCAGTATTTT	CASSDGTSGRDTQYF	few	TRBD2	TRBV10-1	TRBJ2-3
TGTGCCAGCTCCCTGGACAGGGCTTCCTACGAGCAGTACTTC	CASSLDRASYEQYF	NA	TRBD1	TRBV28	TRBJ2-7
TGTGCCAGCAGTTTAACCGGGGTCCCGTCCTACGAGCAGTACTTC	CASSLTGVPSYEQYF	NA	NA	TRBV28	TRBJ2-7
TGTGCCAGCGGGGGGGCCCGGAATGAGCAGTTCTTC	CASGGARNEQFF	NA	NA	TRBV6-5	TRBJ2-1
TGTGCCAGCAGCCTCCAGGGGGCCTCCACCACAGATACGCAGTATTTT	CASSLQGASTTDTQYF	NA	TRBD1	TRBV7-2	TRBJ2-3
TGCGCCAGCAGCCAGGGACACATTTACCAAGAGACCCAGTACTTC	CASSQGHIYQETQYF	NA	NA	TRBV4-1	TRBJ2-5
TGCGCCAGCAGTGAGTTAGGACAGGGCGGTGAAGCTTTCTTT	CASSELGQGGEAFF	NA	TRBD1	TRBV10-2	TRBJ1-1
TGTGCCAGCCTAGGGACAGCCTATGGCTACACCTTC	CASLGTAYGYTF	NA	TRBD1	TRBV28	TRBJ1-2
TGTGCCAGCAGCCAAGCCGCTACGACCATATATTTT	CASSQAATTIYF	NA	NA	TRBV14	TRBJ1-3
TGTGCCAGCAGTGAATTAGAAGCGGGTGAAAAACTGTTTTTT	CASSELEAGEKLFF	few	NA	TRBV25-1	TRBJ1-4
TGTGCTAGTGGTTTGGTAACTCAACCCGGGACAGTCACCTCCTACGAGCAGTACTTC	CASGLVTQPGTVTSYEQYF	NA	TRBD1	TRBV12-5	TRBJ2-7
TGTGCCAGCAGCTTCGCAGGAAGCTTGGATGGCTACACCTTC	CASSFAGSLDGYTF	NA	NA	TRBV7-8	TRBJ1-2
TGCGCCAGCAGCTTGGCACAGGGTTACCAAGAGACCCAGTACTTC	CASSLAQGYQETQYF	NA	NA	TRBV5-1	TRBJ2-5
TGTGCCAGCAGCTTTTTAAGGCCCAGGGGTCGACTTATCCTCTCCTACGAGCAGTACTTC	CASSFLRPRGRLILSYEQYF	NA	NA	TRBV12-1	TRBJ2-7
TGCGCCAGCAGCCTTGCAGATATGAGGTTTAACTATGGCTACACCTTC	CASSLADMRFNYGYTF	NA	NA	TRBV4-1	TRBJ1-2
TGTGCCATCAGTGAGGATGGGAGGGAAGAGACCCAGTACTTC	CAISEDGREETQYF	NA	TRBD2	TRBV10-3	TRBJ2-5
TGCGCCAGCAAAGGGACAGGGGATCGCAAAAACATTCAGTACTTC	CASKGTGDRKNIQYF	NA	TRBD1	TRBV5-1	TRBJ2-4
TGTGCCAGCAGCGACAAGTCCGGGGACAATGAGCAGTTCTTC	CASSDKSGDNEQFF	NA	NA	TRBV6-4	TRBJ2-1
TGTGCCAGCAGCTTCCCGTGGTCGGGAGGCACAGATACGCAGTATTTT	CASSFPWSGGTDTQYF	NA	NA	TRBV11-2	TRBJ2-3
TGTGCCAGTAGTGACAGGGCCAACTATGGCTACACCTTC	CASSDRANYGYTF	few	TRBD1	TRBV19	TRBJ1-2
TGTGCCAGCAGCTTGGACAGACTCTACACCTTC	CASSLDRLYTF	NA	NA	TRBV7-9	TRBJ1-2
TGTGCCAGCAGCTTACGGGGAGGGCCTGTAGAGCAGTACTTC	CASSLRGGPVEQYF	NA	TRBD2	TRBV7-2	TRBJ2-7
TGTGCCAGCAGCTTAGAACTAGCGCCAGGATCCTACAATGAGCAGTTCTTC	CASSLELAPGSYNEQFF	NA	TRBD2	TRBV7-6	TRBJ2-1
TGTGCCAGCAGTCCAATAACTAGCACAGATACGCAGTATTTT	CASSPITSTDTQYF	NA	NA	TRBV27	TRBJ2-3
TGTGCCAGCAGTGAATTCTTTTCTGGGGCCAACGTCCTGACTTTC	CASSEFFSGANVLTF	NA	NA	TRBV6-1	TRBJ2-6
TGTGCCAGCGGGGGCAGGGAGGGATCGCGTTCTAATCAGCCCCAGCATTTT	CASGGREGSRSNQPQHF	NA	NA	TRBV28	TRBJ1-5
TGTGCCAGTAACCTAGGACAGGATGAAGCTTTCTTT	CASNLGQDEAFF	NA	TRBD1	TRBV19	TRBJ1-1
TGCGCCAGCAGCCCGGGACTGCAGATCCGGAGGGCCGACACCGGGGAGCTGTTTTTT	CASSPGLQIRRADTGELFF	NA	NA	TRBV5-1	TRBJ2-2
TGTGCCAGCAGCTCTACAGGGGGCTACACTGAAGCTTTCTTT	CASSSTGGYTEAFF	NA	TRBD1	TRBV7-9	TRBJ1-1
TGTGCCAGCAGTGACAGGGGAGGACAGCCCCAGCATTTT	CASSDRGGQPQHF	NA	TRBD1	TRBV28	TRBJ1-5
TGCGCCAGCAGCTTGGAAGGGGGCGCCTACAATGAGCAGTTCTTC	CASSLEGGAYNEQFF	NA	TRBD1	TRBV5-1	TRBJ2-1
TGTGCCAGCAGTCAGGGTCTAGCGGGAACAAGCACAGATACGCAGTATTTT	CASSQGLAGTSTDTQYF	NA	TRBD2	TRBV27	TRBJ2-3
TGTGCCAGTAGTTACCGGGAACTGAATGAAAAACTGTTTTTT	CASSYRELNEKLFF	many	NA	TRBV19	TRBJ1-4
TGTGCCAGCAGCTTAGGCGTTCAGGTTGGCTACACCTTC	CASSLGVQVGYTF	NA	NA	TRBV11-2	TRBJ1-2